This passage covers 9 T cell receptor beta chains from one sample sequenced in a study of T cell changes during pregnancy in multiple sclerosis (dated by TCRdb to between 2018 and 2021). Libraries were made using the immunoSEQ multiplex PCR assay. TCRdb holds this immuneACCESS table with in-frame rearrangements only. Some clones are missing; in checked studies, unresolved V genes explain under half, and the rest has no known cause. In this sample the table shows tens of thousands of clones, roughly nine tenths of which occur a single time. The ten most abundant clones make up around 0.7% of the sample. Source: peripheral blood, taken in the third trimester of pregnancy. The receptor set was obtained from a female donor in good health, enrolled as a control in a pregnancy study.

The V gene is TRBV5-1, the J gene TRBJ2-3; 10 nucleotides line up with TRBD1. The germline gives CDR1 SGHRS, CDR2 YFSETQ. The CDR3 runs 17 residues. Trimming at V came to 2 bases and at J to 4 bases, leaving 10 bases not matched to a gene. The CDR3 loop reads CASSFGLTGGRSDTQYF. The CDR3 region has the DNA TGCGCCAGCAGCTTCGGTTTGACAGGGGGCAGATCAGATACGCAGTATTTT.

This chain uses TRBV18 with TRBJ2-2, with D perhaps TRBD1 (6 bases). From germline, CDR1 is KGHSH and CDR2 LQKENI. V gave up 5 bases and J gave up 5 bases, with 9 bases separating them. There are 13 residues in the CDR3. This chain's CDR3 is CASSVTGTGELFF. CDR3 DNA: TGTGCCAGCTCAGTTACAGGGACCGGGGAGCTGTTTTTT.

The chain uses TRBV28 and TRBJ2-3; 13 bases are a match to TRBD2. Germline V lookup: CDR1 MDHEN, CDR2 SYDVKM. With V trimmed by 8 bases and J by 1 base, 3 bases remained unmatched. The CDR3 is 15 amino acids. The CDR3 loop reads CASLLAGGGTDTQYF. Here the CDR3 DNA reads TGTGCCAGCTTACTAGCGGGGGGGGGCACAGATACGCAGTATTTT.

The chain has TRBV30 and TRBJ2-7, with D maybe TRBD2 (6 bases). Between the trimmed V and J ends, which lost 1 base and 2 bases, there was a span of 9 bases. CDR1 and CDR2 from the germline V gene are GTSNPN and SVGIG (reference sequence). The CDR3 consists of 13 residues. The CDR3 protein is CAWSGRDPYEQYF. The DNA for the CDR3 is TGTGCCTGGAGTGGGAGGGACCCCTACGAGCAGTACTTC. The whole variable domain, filled in from reference TRBV30 and TRBJ2-7, reads SQTIHQWPATLVQPVGSPLSLECTVEGTSNPNLYWYRQAAGRGLQLLFYSVGIGQISSEVPQNLSASRPQDRQFILSSKKLLLSDSGFYLCAWSGRDPYEQYFGPGTRLTVT.

The chain links TRBV6-6 to TRBJ1-1, with TRBD1 matching over 9 bases. There are 14 residues in the CDR3. The ends lost 5 bases at V and 1 base at J; junction bases unmatched: 2. Germline V gene data show CDR1 as MNHNY and CDR2 as SVGAGI (reference sequence). The CDR3 DNA follows: TGTGCCAGCAGTCGGGGACAGGGGAACACTGAAGCTTTCTTT. It specifies CASSRGQGNTEAFF.

This clone was seen a single time. This chain links TRBV5-4 with TRBJ2-2; TRBD1 is a possible D gene (6 bases). Germline-derived CDR1 and CDR2 are SGHNT and YYREEE (reference sequence). V lost 5 bases, J lost 6 bases, and 11 bases lay in between. The CDR3 covers 13 residues. As DNA, the CDR3 is TGTGCCAGCAGACCCGGGACATCCGGGGAGCTGTTTTTT. It translates to CASRPGTSGELFF.

This chain uses TRBV27 with TRBJ1-1; D call uncertain. This CDR3 contains 14 residues. The germline V and J ends were trimmed by 2 bases and 3 bases, with 10 bases remaining between them. The germline V gene encodes CDR1 MNHEY and CDR2 SMNVEV (reference sequence). CDR3 in amino acids: CASSLSLSYTEAFF. The CDR3 region has the DNA TGTGCCAGCAGTTTAAGTCTCAGTTACACTGAAGCTTTCTTT.

The genes are TRBV15 and TRBJ2-2; D uncertain. Germline CDR1 LNHNV, CDR2 YYDKDF (reference sequence). V gave up 1 base and J gave up 4 bases, with 13 bases separating them. The CDR3 totals 16 residues. This CDR3 reads CATSRGTVGSTGELFF. As DNA, the CDR3 is TGTGCCACCAGCAGAGGAACGGTGGGCAGCACCGGGGAGCTGTTTTTT. The full variable domain, with the rest looked up from reference TRBV15 and TRBJ2-2, is DAMVIQNPRYQVTQFGKPVTLSCSQTLNHNVMYWYQQKSSQAPKLLFHYYDKDFNNEADTPDNFQSRRPNTSFCFLDIRSPGLGDTAMYLCATSRGTVGSTGELFFGEGSRLTVL.

The chain couples TRBV5-4 to TRBJ2-1; 7 bases agree with TRBD2. This CDR3 contains 15 residues. V trimming: 2 bases; J trimming: 4 bases; junction bases outside the gene matches: 6. Germline CDR1 SGHNT, CDR2 YYREEE (reference sequence). CDR3 in DNA: TGTGCCAGCAGCTTATCCAGCGGGGATTACAATGAGCAGTTCTTC. It encodes CASSLSSGDYNEQFF.